This T cell receptor (beta chain) is drawn from a study of PD-1 blockade in mismatch repair-deficient tumors. For the study at large: Patients had around 12 mismatch repair-deficient cancer types, all previously treated and progressing.

CDR1 is LGHNA, CDR2 YSLEER, per germline. This CDR3 spans 17 amino acids. The V end was cut by 0 bases, the J end by 2 bases, with 13 bases between. As regards this clone: Its antigen is still unknown.

Mismatch repair deficiency was confirmed in all patients, by PCR or immunohistochemistry. The study, taken as a whole, reports: Rapid post-treatment expansion, then contraction, generally preceding radiologic response, marked tumor-resident clones.

The protocol was immunoSEQ multiplex PCR, while the TCRdb copy is restricted to in-frame clones and leaves out a portion. The data contain 100,000 to 150,000 clones, 88% of them singletons. The material sequenced was peripheral blood, taken 72 weeks after starting pembrolizumab. The chain links TRBV4-3 to TRBJ2-2; D is possibly TRBD1 (6 bases). This sequence was found in an adult with mismatch repair-deficient cancer. The CDR3 bases are TGCGCCAGCAGCCAAGAGCTCAGGGACATAAACACCGGGGAGCTGTTTTTT. Its protein product is CASSQELRDINTGELFF.